These 8 T cell receptor beta chains share one sample of origin, sequenced in a study of beta chain features in type 1 diabetes. Study-level findings and limits: The study found moderately but significantly shorter TCRB CDR3s in all four CD4+ subsets of Type 1 diabetes patients.

Which antigens these TCRs recognize remains unknown. Expressed TCRB transcripts were sequenced because the isolated RNA had all been reverse transcribed beforehand. The repertoire was sequenced with immunoSEQ multiplex PCR; TCRdb's copy has only in-frame clones and lacks some. Of some 270,000 clones listed, approximately 11% are singletons. The sample was naive CD4+ T cells from blood. The receptors were gathered from a young man with type 1 diabetes.

This clone was counted between two and nine times. The rearrangement joins TRBV5-6 to TRBJ2-5; 9 bases agree with TRBD1. Trimming took 6 bases from V and 5 from J; bases not matched to a gene: 5. The CDR3 is made up of 13 amino acids. Germline CDR1 is SGHDT and CDR2 is YYEEEE. As DNA, the CDR3 is TGTGCCAGCAAAACAGGGGGCACTGAGACCCAGTACTTC. Translated: CASKTGGTETQYF.

This sequence joins TRBV6-5 and TRBJ2-3; 8 bases are a match to TRBD1. Germline CDR1 is MNHEY and CDR2 is SVGAGI. This CDR3 region has 14 residues. J gave up 2 bases and V 7 bases, and 5 bases lay outside the gene matches. CDR3 DNA: TGTGCCAGCAAGGAGGACAGGGTCACAGATACGCAGTATTTT. As protein: CASKEDRVTDTQYF.

This clone came up a few times. The V gene is TRBV30, the J gene TRBJ2-1, with 8 bases that match TRBD2. The germline V gene has CDR1 GTSNPN and CDR2 SVGIG (reference sequence). With 5 bases clipped from V and 10 bases from J, the junction kept 7 bases outside the gene matches. The CDR3 runs to 12 residues. Here the CDR3 reads CAWAGGADEQFF. The DNA for the CDR3 is TGTGCCTGGGCCGGGGGGGCCGACGAGCAGTTCTTC. The entire variable domain, with the rest obtained from reference TRBV30 and TRBJ2-1, is as follows: SQTIHQWPATLVQPVGSPLSLECTVEGTSNPNLYWYRQAAGRGLQLLFYSVGIGQISSEVPQNLSASRPQDRQFILSSKKLLLSDSGFYLCAWAGGADEQFFGPGTRLTVL.

This CDR3 reads CASKPLAGAEQFF. DNA of the CDR3: TGTGCCAGCAAACCGCTAGCGGGGGCGGAGCAGTTCTTC. The chain is built from TRBV27 and TRBJ2-1; 10 bases map to TRBD2. The CDR3 is 13 residues long. With 7 bases clipped from V and 10 bases from J, the junction kept 7 bases outside the gene matches. Germline lookup yields CDR1 MNHEY and CDR2 SMNVEV (reference sequence).

This clone was seen a few times. This chain uses TRBV14 with TRBJ2-1, with 9 bases matching TRBD1. CDR1 is SGHDN, CDR2 FVKESK, per germline. The CDR3 is 16 residues long. V lost 4 bases and J lost 4; bases outside the gene matches: 8. This CDR3 is CASSPDRGAFYNEQFF. For the CDR3, the DNA is TGTGCCAGCAGCCCTGACAGGGGGGCCTTTTACAATGAGCAGTTCTTC. The complete variable domain, with remaining parts taken from reference TRBV14 and TRBJ2-1, reads EAGVTQFPSHSVIEKGQTVTLRCDPISGHDNLYWYRRVMGKEIKFLLHFVKESKQDESGMPNNRFLAERTGGTYSTLKVQPAELEDSGVYFCASSPDRGAFYNEQFFGPGTRLTVL.

This chain joins TRBV7-8 and TRBJ2-1, with TRBD1 matching 9 bases. This CDR3 is built from 15 residues. In germline, CDR1 is SGHVS, CDR2 FQNEAQ. The trim removed 7 bases at V and 6 bases at J, leaving 10 bases unmatched. The CDR3 DNA follows: TGTGCCAGCACCCGCCGTCGGGACAGGGTCAATGAGCAGTTCTTC. Amino acid sequence: CASTRRRDRVNEQFF.

V gene TRBV10-3 combines with J gene TRBJ2-7; 7 positions match TRBD1. The germline CDR1 and CDR2 sequences are ENHRY and SYGVKD. The J segment lost 4 bases and the V segment lost 9 bases, leaving 9 bases of the junction unmatched. The CDR3 consists of 13 residues. The CDR3: CAMQGVSSYEQYF. The CDR3 bases are TGTGCCATGCAGGGGGTTTCAAGTTACGAGCAGTACTTC.

This clone was picked up a small number of times. The chain combines TRBV10-2 with TRBJ1-6, with 7 bases that match TRBD1. Germline CDR1 is WSHSY and CDR2 is SAAADI. J lost 6 bases, V lost 0 bases, and 5 bases had no gene match. The CDR3 totals 16 residues. In DNA, the CDR3 is TGCGCCAGCAGTGAGTCGACACAGGGGTTTAATTCACCCCTCCACTTT. This encodes CASSESTQGFNSPLHF.